Shown below are 6 T cell receptor beta chains from a single sample sequenced in a study of T cell changes during pregnancy in multiple sclerosis. The repertoire was sequenced with immunoSEQ multiplex PCR; TCRdb's copy has only in-frame clones and lacks some. The sample includes some 49,000 clones, roughly 94% of them seen just once. Specimen: CD8+ T cells from peripheral blood mononuclear cells, collected in the first trimester of pregnancy. The source of these receptors is a female donor with multiple sclerosis, enrolled in a pregnancy study.

The chain couples TRBV27 to TRBJ2-7; 7 nucleotides line up with TRBD2. The CDR3 has 13 residues. The trim removed 5 bases at V and 11 bases at J, leaving 12 bases unmatched. Germline V CDR1 and CDR2: MNHEY, SMNVEV (reference sequence). The CDR3 DNA reads TGTGCCAGCAGTCCCGGGGGGACTCTATACGAGTACTTC. As protein: CASSPGGTLYEYF.

The V and J genes are TRBV9 and TRBJ2-1; 9 bases agree with TRBD2. V shed 0 bases and J 9 bases; nucleotides not matched to a gene: 7. Germline lookup yields CDR1 SGDLS and CDR2 YYNGEE. The CDR3 is 15 residues long. CDR3 region: CASSVEVSGSGEQFF. In nucleotides, the CDR3 is TGTGCCAGCAGCGTAGAAGTTAGCGGGAGTGGTGAGCAGTTCTTC.

The chain links TRBV6-1 to TRBJ2-7; D is perhaps TRBD1 (6 bases). V lost 4 bases and J lost 2, with 9 bases in between. The CDR3 sequence is 13 residues long. Germline loops: CDR1 MNHNS, CDR2 SASEGT. The CDR3 DNA reads TGTGCCAGCAGTGGCGACAGGACCTACGAGCAGTACTTC. It encodes CASSGDRTYEQYF.

This clone was seen just once. The rearrangement links TRBV9 to TRBJ1-1; the match to TRBD1 covers 7 bases. The CDR3 is 15 amino acids. V lost 3 bases, J lost 4 bases, and 9 bases stayed unmatched. The germline gives CDR1 SGDLS, CDR2 YYNGEE. The CDR3 loop reads CASSASGTAGTEAFF. Written as DNA, the CDR3 is TGTGCCAGCAGCGCATCCGGGACAGCGGGCACTGAAGCTTTCTTT.

The V call is TRBV7-9, the J call TRBJ2-7; 14 bases match TRBD2. Trimming took 1 base from V and 9 from J; bases not matched to a gene: 14. This CDR3 contains 18 residues. CDR1 and CDR2 (germline): SEHNR, FQNEAQ (reference sequence). CDR3 in amino acids: CASSLVVGTSGRQDGQYF. The CDR3 DNA reads as TGTGCCAGCAGCTTAGTGGTTGGGACTAGCGGGAGACAAGATGGGCAGTACTTC. The variable domain in full, completed from reference TRBV7-9 and TRBJ2-7, reads DTGVSQNPRHKITKRGQNVTFRCDPISEHNRLYWYRQTLGQGPEFLTYFQNEAQLEKSRLLSDRFSAERPKGSFSTLEIQRTEQGDSAMYLCASSLVVGTSGRQDGQYFGPGTRLTVT.

This rearrangement joins TRBV7-8 to TRBJ2-2, with 7 bases matching TRBD1. The CDR3 extends over 15 amino acids. Germline trimming cut 8 bases from V and 0 bases from J; bases unmatched to any gene: 6. Germline CDR1 SGHVS, CDR2 FQNEAQ. The CDR3 spells CASARGTANTGELFF. The CDR3, as DNA: TGTGCCAGCGCTAGGGGGACAGCGAACACCGGGGAGCTGTTTTTT.